These 21 T cell receptor beta chains originate from one sample sequenced in a study of T cell responses to AZD1222 COVID-19 vaccine. Repertoires were generated with immunoSEQ multiplex PCR, while TCRdb's copy carries only in-frame clones and drops some. In the table there are about 150,000 clones, about 93% of which are singletons. The material sequenced was peripheral blood, taken 28 days after the second AZD1222 dose. The receptor source for this set is an adult who received the AZD1222 COVID-19 vaccine.

The chain employs TRBV28 and TRBJ1-5; 8 bases align to TRBD1. Germline V gene lookup returns CDR1 MDHEN and CDR2 SYDVKM. V dropped 3 bases and J dropped 3; count of bases not matched to a gene: 10. This CDR3 contains 17 residues. The CDR3 bases are TGTGCCAGCAGTTTTAAGCAGGGGGCCACCGACAATCAGCCCCAGCATTTT. It specifies CASSFKQGATDNQPQHF.

The rearrangement uses TRBV12-3 or TRBV12-4 and TRBJ1-5, with D uncertain. V lost 6 bases and J 3 bases, leaving 9 bases between the germline ends. The CDR3 sequence is 13 residues long. CDR3: CASSPVTNQPQHF. DNA of the CDR3: TGTGCCAGCAGCCCCGTGACCAATCAGCCCCAGCATTTT.

The chain recombines TRBV15 with TRBJ2-7; TRBD1 aligns across 7 bases. Per the germline V gene, CDR1 is LNHNV and CDR2 is YYDKDF (reference sequence). The CDR3 runs to 14 residues. The V gene end was trimmed by 4 bases and the J gene end by 5 bases; junction bases not matched to a gene: 8. The CDR3 DNA reads TGTGCCACCAGCAACAGGGGAGAAATAAACGAGCAGTACTTC. Protein: CATSNRGEINEQYF.

The genes are TRBV19 and TRBJ2-2; 7 bases match TRBD2. The CDR3 spans 17 residues. V shed 10 bases, J shed 3 bases, and the junction held 17 bases outside the gene matches. Germline V lookup: CDR1 LNHDA, CDR2 SQIVND (reference sequence). DNA for the CDR3: TGTGCCACTATATCGAGTGCCGCGGGAGTTCACACCGGGGAGCTGTTTTTT. Protein product: CATISSAAGVHTGELFF.

This chain uses TRBV3-1 (or the pseudogene TRBV3-2) with TRBJ2-2; D unclear. Germline lookup yields CDR1 LGHDT and CDR2 YNNKEL (reference sequence). V lost 9 bases to trimming and J lost 6 bases, with 11 bases between them. This CDR3 has 12 residues. For the CDR3, the DNA is TGTGCCAGTTCGCGTTCCGCCGGGGAGCTGTTTTTT. It encodes CASSRSAGELFF.

V and J are TRBV15 and TRBJ1-2; perhaps TRBD1 as D (6 bases). The CDR3 spans 15 residues. Germline V lookup: CDR1 LNHNV, CDR2 YYDKDF (reference sequence). V was pared by 5 bases and J by 10 bases, with 23 bases between. The CDR3 nucleotides read TGTGCCACCAGCCACTGGACAGAAGGTGTTTTAGACTACACCTTC. Amino acids: CATSHWTEGVLDYTF. Filled out from reference TRBV15 and TRBJ1-2, the complete variable domain reads DAMVIQNPRYQVTQFGKPVTLSCSQTLNHNVMYWYQQKSSQAPKLLFHYYDKDFNNEADTPDNFQSRRPNTSFCFLDIRSPGLGDTAMYLCATSHWTEGVLDYTFGSGTRLTVV.

The chain carries TRBV20-1 and TRBJ2-3; the D is unclear. From germline, CDR1 is DFQATT and CDR2 SNEGSKA (reference sequence). This CDR3 has 11 amino acids. Trimming took off 6 bases at V and 5 bases at J, with 9 bases between the two ends. The CDR3, as DNA: TGCAGTGCCGCCTGGGGAGATACGCAGTATTTT. Residues: CSAAWGDTQYF.

The chain links TRBV27 to TRBJ1-2; possibly TRBD1 for D (5 bases). The V and J ends lost 3 bases and 2 bases respectively, with 10 bases between them. This CDR3 spans 14 amino acids. Germline CDR1 and CDR2: MNHEY and SMNVEV (reference sequence). The chain's CDR3 is CASSFGAANYGYTF. The CDR3 DNA sequence: TGTGCCAGCAGTTTTGGGGCGGCCAACTATGGCTACACCTTC.

The V gene is TRBV5-1, the J gene TRBJ1-4; D is possibly TRBD1 (6 bases). V lost 3 bases to trimming and J lost 8 bases, with 17 bases between them. Germline CDR1 reads SGHRS; CDR2 reads YFSETQ. CDR3 size: 15 residues. The CDR3 region is CASSSGGGSGEKLFF. In DNA, the CDR3 is TGCGCCAGCAGCTCCGGGGGCGGTTCAGGCGAAAAACTGTTTTTT.

This chain connects TRBV16 to TRBJ2-7; 10 bases are shared with TRBD2. This CDR3 contains 16 residues. Trimming cost V 0 bases and J 6 bases; bases outside gene matches: 8. Germline lookup yields CDR1 KGHSY and CDR2 FQNENV. The DNA for the CDR3 is TGTGCCAGCAGCCAATCGGCTAGCGGGAGCAGGGGCGAGCAGTACTTC. Protein: CASSQSASGSRGEQYF. The complete variable domain, with remaining parts taken from reference TRBV16 and TRBJ2-7, reads GEEVAQTPKHLVRGEGQKAKLYCAPIKGHSYVFWYQQVLKNEFKFLISFQNENVFDETGMPKERFSAKCLPNSPCSLEIQATKLEDSAVYFCASSQSASGSRGEQYFGPGTRLTVT.

In its sample, this clone was seen a few times. The chain recombines TRBV29-1 with TRBJ2-2; 7 bases are shared with TRBD1. Germline values: CDR1 SQVTM, CDR2 ANQGSEA. V was clipped by 3 bases and J by 0 bases; unmatched bases: 4. This CDR3 has 15 residues. The DNA for the CDR3 is TGCAGCGTTGACAGACAGGGCTCGAACACCGGGGAGCTGTTTTTT. Translated: CSVDRQGSNTGELFF.

The rearrangement uses TRBV6-5 and TRBJ2-5; 10 bases agree with TRBD1. After removal of 6 bases from V and 4 bases from J, the junction contained 5 bases not matched to a gene. Germline V gene data show CDR1 as MNHEY and CDR2 as SVGAGI. The length of the CDR3 is 14 residues. This chain's CDR3 is CASSPRTGGETQYF. The CDR3 DNA reads TGTGCCAGCAGCCCCCGGACAGGGGGAGAGACCCAGTACTTC.

The chain has TRBV13 and TRBJ1-2; possibly TRBD1 for D (6 bases). CDR1 and CDR2 from the germline V gene are PRHDT and FYEKMQ (reference sequence). V lost 5 bases to trimming and J lost 4 bases, with 11 bases between them. The CDR3 runs to 13 residues. CDR3 sequence: CASSQQGFYGYTF. DNA of the CDR3: TGTGCCAGCAGCCAACAGGGATTCTATGGCTACACCTTC.

DNA for the CDR3: TGTGCCAGCAGTGAACAGGGTAACCAGCCCCAGCATTTT. It is translated as CASSEQGNQPQHF. The rearrangement links TRBV25-1 to TRBJ1-5; D is perhaps TRBD1 (5 bases). The V gene lost 2 bases and the J gene lost 7 bases, with 9 bases spanning the gap. CDR1 is MGHDK and CDR2 is SYGVNS in the germline V gene. The CDR3 extends over 13 amino acids.

This CDR3 is CASSLGRDGWTEAFF. Here the CDR3 DNA reads TGTGCCAGCAGCTTGGGGAGGGACGGGTGGACTGAAGCTTTCTTT. This rearrangement joins TRBV7-2 to TRBJ1-1; TRBD1 is a possible D gene (5 bases). Germline V gene lookup returns CDR1 SGHTA and CDR2 FQGNSA. The V gene lost 3 bases and the J gene lost 5 bases, with 16 bases spanning the gap. This CDR3 region has 15 residues.

The chain recombines TRBV5-1 with TRBJ2-1; 14 bases agree with TRBD2. The CDR3 totals 15 residues. Germline trimming cut 4 bases from V and 10 bases from J; bases unmatched to any gene: 7. Per germline, CDR1 SGHRS and CDR2 YFSETQ. For the CDR3, the DNA is TGCGCCAGCAGCCCAGGGACTAGCGGGAGCAGGGAGCAGTTCTTC. It specifies CASSPGTSGSREQFF.

This clone was recorded a few times. V usage is TRBV2 and J usage is TRBJ2-6; no clear D. V lost 4 bases to trimming and J lost 2 bases, with 9 bases between them. Germline lookup yields CDR1 SNHLY and CDR2 FYNNEI. The CDR3 covers 15 residues. The DNA of the CDR3 is TGTGCCAGCAGTGTCGGGCAGGCTGGGGCCAACGTCCTGACTTTC. The encoded protein is CASSVGQAGANVLTF.

The V call is TRBV4-1, the J call TRBJ2-1; D unresolved. CDR3 length equals 15 residues. CDR1 is MGHRA, CDR2 YSYEKL, per germline. The ends were cut back, 0 bases at V and 3 bases at J, with 9 bases in the middle. The CDR3 protein is CASSQDLASYNEQFF. DNA for the CDR3: TGCGCCAGCAGCCAAGATCTCGCCAGCTACAATGAGCAGTTCTTC.

CDR3 nucleotides: TGTGCCAGCGGAGTCGGACAGGGAATAGAGGGCTACACCTTC. It yields the protein CASGVGQGIEGYTF. The J gene is TRBJ1-2, the V gene TRBV25-1; 8 positions match TRBD1. Per the germline V gene, CDR1 is MGHDK and CDR2 is SYGVNS. The CDR3 is 14 residues long. The ends lost 8 bases at V and 8 bases at J; junction bases unmatched: 13.

This clone was seen a few times. The chain joins TRBV5-8 to TRBJ2-1; D perhaps matches TRBD2 (5 bases). Germline V gene sequence: CDR1 SGHTS, CDR2 YDEGEE. The CDR3 consists of 15 residues. Trimming removed 1 base from V and 12 bases from J, with 20 bases in between. The CDR3 DNA sequence: TGTGCCAGCAGCTTGATGTTGGGCAGGCCCCGGGGGCAGTTCTTC. It is translated as CASSLMLGRPRGQFF.

The genes are TRBV5-1 and TRBJ2-5, with D possibly TRBD2 on 5 matching bases. CDR3 length: 13 residues. V was clipped by 5 bases and J by 1 base, with 9 bases between them. CDR1 is SGHRS and CDR2 is YFSETQ in the germline V gene. CDR3 region: CASSISGQETQYF. The DNA of the CDR3 is TGCGCCAGCAGTATCAGCGGCCAAGAGACCCAGTACTTC.